Below are 8 T cell receptor beta chains sequenced from a single sample in a study of lymphopenia after photon versus proton radiotherapy. Clones were sequenced by immunoSEQ multiplex PCR, and TCRdb holds only the in-frame ones, with some missing. The sample includes about 7,300 clones, around 94% of them seen just once. The sequencing here drew on peripheral blood, taken from a patient treated with photon-based radiotherapy. The origin of the receptors is a woman aged 45 to 65 with cholangiocarcinoma.

The chain's CDR3 is CASRQPQHF. CDR3 DNA sequence: TGTGCCAGCAGGCAGCCCCAGCATTTT. This sequence joins TRBV5-6 and TRBJ1-5; D unresolved. Trimming removed 5 bases from V and 7 bases from J, with 1 base in between. The germline CDR1 and CDR2 sequences are SGHDT and YYEEEE. This CDR3 spans 9 amino acids.

This chain connects TRBV7-8 to TRBJ1-5; 7 nucleotides agree with TRBD1. Unmatched junction bases numbered 7, after V lost 2 bases and J lost 0 bases. Germline V gives CDR1 SGHVS, CDR2 FQNEAQ. The CDR3 is made up of 17 amino acids. CDR3 sequence: CASSLMGQRNSNQPQHF. CDR3 DNA: TGTGCCAGCAGCTTAATGGGACAGAGGAATAGCAATCAGCCCCAGCATTTT.

The chain joins TRBV12-5 to TRBJ2-1; D is uncertain. The length of the CDR3 is 14 residues. Germline loops: CDR1 LGHNT, CDR2 FRNRAP. V lost 6 bases and J 4 bases, leaving 13 bases between the germline ends. CDR3 coding DNA: TGTGCTAGTGGCCTCGGACGGCCTTACAATGAGCAGTTCTTC. Translating gives CASGLGRPYNEQFF.

The chain has TRBV7-8 and TRBJ2-6; D is ambiguous. The length of the CDR3 is 18 residues. Germline loops: CDR1 SGHVS, CDR2 FQNEAQ. The V and J ends lost 4 bases and 5 bases respectively, with 21 bases between them. The DNA for the CDR3 is TGTGCCAGCAGCTCCTGTGTGTTTACACAAAGTCGGGCCAACGTCCTGACTTTC. Translation gives CASSSCVFTQSRANVLTF.

The CDR3 region has the DNA TGTGCCAGTAGTTTTGGATGGGGCATCAACTCCCATGAGCAGTTCTTC. Translating gives CASSFGWGINSHEQFF. The chain joins TRBV19 to TRBJ2-1; possible D gene TRBD1, 5 bases. Germline loops: CDR1 LNHDA, CDR2 SQIVND (reference sequence). The CDR3 extends over 16 amino acids. V shed 5 bases and J shed 8 bases, with 22 bases lying between them. The full variable domain, rest sourced from reference TRBV19 and TRBJ2-1, is DGGITQSPKYLFRKEGQNVTLSCEQNLNHDAMYWYRQDPGQGLRLIYYSQIVNDFQKGDIAEGYSVSREKKESFPLTVTSAQKNPTAFYLCASSFGWGINSHEQFFGPGTRLTVL.

This clone was observed a single time. V is TRBV5-8 and J is TRBJ1-5; the D is unclear. The CDR3 consists of 13 residues. The germline CDR1 and CDR2 sequences are SGHTS and YDEGEE. The V and J ends lost 0 bases and 5 bases respectively, with 6 bases between them. The CDR3 DNA follows: TGTGCCAGCAGCTTGGAGAAATATCAGCCCCAGCATTTT. It codes for CASSLEKYQPQHF.

The rearrangement uses TRBV28 and TRBJ2-7; D gene uncertain. The germline V and J ends were trimmed by 8 bases and 0 bases, with 11 bases remaining between them. This CDR3 contains 13 residues. The germline V gene has CDR1 MDHEN and CDR2 SYDVKM. CDR3 in DNA: TGTGCCAGCGGCACCGGTAGCTCCTACGAGCAGTACTTC. Its protein is CASGTGSSYEQYF.

The chain uses TRBV4-3 and TRBJ1-4, with D maybe TRBD1 (5 bases). CDR1 is LGHNA and CDR2 is YSLEER in the germline V gene. V was clipped by 6 bases and J by 10 bases, with 24 bases between them. The CDR3 spans 16 residues. The CDR3, as DNA: TGCGCCAGCAGAATGGGGTTGGTGCAGGGCAACGGAAAACTGTTTTTT. It encodes CASRMGLVQGNGKLFF.